Listed below are T cell receptor beta chains from one sample, sequenced in a study of post-analysis software for immune sequencing data. TCRdb re-called the PCR reads with MiXCR, one entry per CDR3 protein. The sample comprises fewer than 850,000 distinct CDR3 sequences, roughly 30% of which are singletons, and about 0.5% rests with the top ten. Sequencing was performed on blood. Every receptor here comes from a girl between 5 and 17 years old with multiple sclerosis. Each CDR3 is given with its conserved first and last residue. Fields, in order: J gene, V gene, D gene, CDR3 protein. The D gene is left open where the match is weak.

TRBJ2-7	TRBV25-1	NA	CASSEYGPYEQYF
TRBJ2-3	TRBV9	NA	CASSVAGTTDTQYF
TRBJ2-5	TRBV5-1	NA	CASSPGGGEQETQYF
TRBJ1-6	TRBV5-1	NA	CASSFGSAGGNSPLHF
TRBJ2-7	TRBV6-1	TRBD2	CASSQGTSGIPAYEQYF
TRBJ2-5	TRBV4-3	NA	CASSQDLWRKETQYF
TRBJ2-3	TRBV7-2	NA	CASSLLGSEGRRKDTQYF
TRBJ2-5	TRBV20-1	NA	CSARLGLETQYF
TRBJ2-7	TRBV10-3	NA	CAISTSSYEQYF
TRBJ1-1	TRBV29-1	TRBD1	CSVASGGNTEAFF
TRBJ1-1	TRBV7-2	NA	CASSLTRQWNTEAFF
TRBJ2-1	TRBV20-1	NA	CSASPHGQTYNEQFF
TRBJ1-2	TRBV3-1	NA	CASSQANYGYTF
TRBJ2-3	TRBV12-3/TRBV12-4	TRBD2	CASSNRRGGTQYF
TRBJ2-7	TRBV6-1	NA	CASSEWDASYEQYF
TRBJ2-7	TRBV28	NA	CASIVRGRVTEQYF
TRBJ2-1	TRBV7-2	TRBD2	CASSLESSGGLPYNEQFF
TRBJ1-6	TRBV12-3/TRBV12-4	NA	CASSLGPAPFHF
TRBJ2-1	TRBV7-2	TRBD2	CASSSAGGSHNEQFF
TRBJ2-1	TRBV5-1	TRBD2	CASSLRTSGNDEQFF
TRBJ2-6	TRBV24-1	TRBD1	CARTGDAGANVLTF
TRBJ2-3	TRBV18	TRBD1	CASSPGDREDTQYF
TRBJ2-3	TRBV3-1	TRBD2	CASSQGLAGVPDTQYF
TRBJ2-5	TRBV29-1	NA	CSGLWGVGETQYF
TRBJ2-3	TRBV5-1	TRBD2	CASSPSLLAGKQTDTQYF
TRBJ2-5	TRBV12-3/TRBV12-4	NA	CASSQTSQETQYF
TRBJ2-1	TRBV5-6	TRBD2	CASSLDYSGASNEQFF
TRBJ2-3	TRBV20-1	NA	CSAIVTDAQYF
TRBJ2-5	TRBV3-1	NA	CASSESRGIVETQYF
TRBJ1-4	TRBV6-5	NA	CASRPDRRRSEKLFF
TRBJ2-7	TRBV20-1	TRBD2	CSAPSSSGGLAGTYEQYF
TRBJ1-4	TRBV6-5	NA	CASSPSRGEKLFF
TRBJ2-1	TRBV3-1	TRBD1	CASSQDATGGNEQFF
TRBJ2-6	TRBV5-6	NA	CASSLPGPGGANVLTF
TRBJ2-3	TRBV24-1	NA	CATSDRKQPDTQYF
TRBJ2-5	TRBV28	NA	CASSFLGVMETQYF
TRBJ2-6	TRBV7-2	TRBD2	CASSLRRAGAFSGANVLTF
TRBJ1-2	TRBV3-1	NA	CASSQGQNYGYTF
TRBJ2-5	TRBV5-1	TRBD1	CASSRRQGSETQYF
TRBJ1-5	TRBV12-3/TRBV12-4	NA	CASSPGTGDRPQHF
TRBJ1-1	TRBV20-1	NA	CSAREVQPLSEAFF
TRBJ2-6	TRBV29-1	NA	CSVPRGGSGANVLTF
TRBJ1-6	TRBV7-8	NA	CASSRGSSYNSPLHF
TRBJ2-5	TRBV9	NA	CASSRSETQYF
TRBJ1-2	TRBV15	TRBD1	CATSSLRGTGTGYTF
TRBJ2-5	TRBV12-3/TRBV12-4	TRBD2	CASSYSGGPVRETQYF
NA	TRBV7-7	TRBD1	CASSKRDRVGEQYF
TRBJ2-1	TRBV2	TRBD2	CAGGASGGSDEQFF